These 9 T cell receptor beta chains came from one sample sequenced in a study of control samples from healthy donors and cancer patients. Repertoires were generated with immunoSEQ multiplex PCR, while TCRdb's copy carries only in-frame clones and drops some. Of under 70,000 clones listed, approximately 91% are singletons. Sequenced material: blood. These receptors were obtained from a man aged 45-65 years in good health.

The gene calls are TRBV11-2 and TRBJ2-3; D call uncertain. The CDR3 spans 15 residues. CDR1 SGHAT and CDR2 FQNNGV come from the germline V gene. Trimming took off 2 bases at V and 0 bases at J, with 9 bases between the two ends. The CDR3: CASSLRLTSTDTQYF. The CDR3 DNA sequence: TGTGCCAGCAGCTTAAGACTTACTAGCACAGATACGCAGTATTTT.

For the CDR3, the DNA is TGTGCCAGCAGCCCCGACACTGAAGCTTTCTTT. This encodes CASSPDTEAFF. The rearrangement uses TRBV6-6 and TRBJ1-1; no clear D gene. Trimming removed 6 bases at V and 3 bases at J, with 5 bases between. There are 11 residues in the CDR3. Germline V lookup: CDR1 MNHNY, CDR2 SVGAGI (reference sequence).

The chain carries TRBV5-5 and TRBJ2-7; D gene unclear. The CDR3 runs to 18 residues. Between the trimmed V and J ends, which lost 0 bases and 6 bases, there was a span of 25 bases. Germline V lookup: CDR1 SGHKS, CDR2 YYEKEE (reference sequence). The CDR3 DNA is TGTGCCAGCAGCTTGGCCGTTAAGAGGTCCGGGCCATCTCTCGAGCAGTACTTC. Its translation: CASSLAVKRSGPSLEQYF.

This chain links TRBV5-1 with TRBJ2-1; tentative D call: TRBD2 (5 bases). The V gene lost 3 bases and the J gene lost 4 bases, with 8 bases spanning the gap. Germline-derived CDR1 and CDR2 are SGHRS and YFSETQ. This CDR3 has 13 residues. In DNA, the CDR3 is TGCGCCAGCAGCTCGACTACGTACAATGAGCAGTTCTTC. It yields the protein CASSSTTYNEQFF.

The CDR3 protein is CASSFITDTQYF. CDR3 coding DNA: TGTGCCAGCAGTTTTATTACAGATACGCAGTATTTT. The chain links TRBV12-3 or TRBV12-4 to TRBJ2-3; D call uncertain. This CDR3 is 12 amino acids long. The V end lost 3 bases, the J end lost 3 bases, and 4 bases lay between the germline ends.

The V call is TRBV6-5, the J call TRBJ1-6, with D tentatively TRBD1 (6 bases). Germline V CDR1 and CDR2: MNHEY, SVGAGI. V was shortened by 2 bases and J by 9 bases, with 14 bases between the two germline ends. The CDR3 is made up of 15 amino acids. CDR3 nucleotide sequence: TGTGCCAGCAGTTACGACGGACAGCCAGGTTCACCCCTCCACTTT. Translated: CASSYDGQPGSPLHF.

The genes are TRBV5-6 and TRBJ2-3, with 11 bases aligning to TRBD2. There are 16 residues in the CDR3. The V gene's germline CDR1 is SGHDT and CDR2 YYEEEE. Unmatched junction bases numbered 3, after V lost 2 bases and J lost 1 base. The CDR3 spells CASSFGLAGGTDTQYF. The CDR3 DNA reads TGTGCCAGCAGCTTCGGACTAGCGGGTGGCACAGATACGCAGTATTTT.

CDR3 DNA sequence: TGTGCCAGCAGCCCACTAGGGAGCGAGCAGTACTTC. Its translation: CASSPLGSEQYF. This chain joins TRBV11-2 and TRBJ2-7, with TRBD2 as a possible D gene (5 bases). Germline V lookup: CDR1 SGHAT, CDR2 FQNNGV. This CDR3 has 12 amino acids. The ends were cut back, 5 bases at V and 6 bases at J, with 11 bases in the middle.

The chain uses TRBV19 and TRBJ1-6; 9 bases match TRBD1. V gave up 0 bases and J gave up 7 bases; unmatched junction bases: 4. The CDR3 runs to 16 residues. CDR1 is LNHDA and CDR2 is SQIVND in the germline V gene (reference sequence). The CDR3 region has the DNA TGTGCCAGTAGTATAGACGGACAGGGGAAGAATTCACCCCTCCACTTT. Its translation is CASSIDGQGKNSPLHF.